Sequencing of this T cell receptor beta chain was carried out in a study of blood T cell repertoires in COVID-19. Across the study: COVID-19 samples, acute and convalescent, were from the United States, Italy and Spain.

The CDR3 loop spans 17 amino acids. In the authors' methods: Amplifying reference gene primers gave estimates of nucleated cell counts. Produced via immunoSEQ multiplex PCR; TCRdb's table is partial and in-frame only. V, J and clone size reflect that table, while D and trimming were determined from the DNA. The sample has a few hundred thousand clones; more than 70% are singletons. The V and J genes are TRBV21-1 and TRBJ2-5; the DNA was not compared with TRBD2, the D call given in the table. TRBV21-1 is designated a pseudogene. The sequencing input was peripheral blood. The source is a woman aged 18-29 years with acute or convalescent COVID-19. DNA for the CDR3: TGTGCCAGCAGCAAAGGGCTAGCGGGAGGGGGACAAGAGACCCAGTACTTC. This translates into CASSKGLAGGGQETQYF.